What follows is one T cell receptor (beta chain) and its context. Its antigen is unknown. The CDR3 is made up of 15 amino acids. CDR1 is KGHSH, CDR2 LQKENI, per germline. V was pared by 3 bases and J by 4 bases, with 13 bases between. Exclusion applied to patients with autoimmune disease history or systemic immunosuppression. Clones were sequenced by immunoSEQ multiplex PCR, and TCRdb holds only the in-frame ones, with some missing. The sample yields 45,000 or so clones, almost 90% seen once. The sample is drawn from a study of OX40 agonist ivuxolimab in advanced cancers. General observations from the study: Some of the nonresponding patients also showed low levels of normalized T-cell clonal expansion.

The sample was CD4+ or CD8+ T cells sorted from blood, taken in a trial of the OX40 agonist ivuxolimab. The rearrangement links TRBV18 to TRBJ2-1; a possible D gene is TRBD2 (6 bases). This clonotype originated in an adult with an advanced solid tumor such as melanoma, head and neck, liver or kidney cancer. CDR3 sequence: CASSPEGLAYNEQFF. The CDR3 coding sequence is TGTGCCAGCTCACCGGAGGGGCTAGCATACAATGAGCAGTTCTTC.